The 10 T cell receptor beta chains reported below all come from one sample, sequenced in a study of regulatory T cells in long-lasting Graves disease. Through Arm-PCR of CDR3 regions and iRepertoire HTBI primers, TCR beta libraries were built. TCRdb processed the multiplex PCR reads anew with MiXCR; each CDR3 protein has one entry. The table includes about 560,000 distinct CDR3 sequences, roughly 15% detected once. The time point denotes: newly diagnosed GD, antithyroid drugs for less than 3 months. Construction of the TCR library relied on RNA isolated from PBMCs. These data also featured in a second study, about T cells in Graves' hyperthyroidism and ophthalmopathy.

This material consisted of peripheral blood mononuclear cells (PBMCs), taken at new diagnosis, from a patient treated with antithyroid drugs. The receptors were sampled from a man between 18 and 29 years old with Graves disease.

This clonotype was seen many times. The chain recombines TRBV9 with TRBJ2-1; D could derive from TRBD1 or TRBD2 (5 bases each). The germline gives CDR1 SGDLS, CDR2 YYNGEE. This CDR3 has 14 residues. V was cut by 3 bases and J by 6 bases, with 13 bases left in between. The CDR3 DNA sequence: TGTGCCAGCAGCGCGACAGTTGGAGGCAATGAGCAGTTCTTC. It yields the protein CASSATVGGNEQFF.

This clonotype was counted a few times. The chain carries TRBV27 and TRBJ1-2, with D perhaps TRBD1 (6 bases). The CDR3 is 13 amino acids. In germline, CDR1 is MNHEY, CDR2 SMNVEV (reference sequence). Trimming left V 10 bases short and J 8 bases short, with 20 bases between. CDR3 residues: CATAGVRYVGYTF. Here the CDR3 DNA reads TGTGCCACCGCAGGGGTCCGGTATGTGGGCTACACCTTC.

This clonotype was recorded many times. The V gene is TRBV27, the J gene TRBJ2-1, with 7 bases matching TRBD1. The V gene's germline CDR1 is MNHEY and CDR2 SMNVEV (reference sequence). The V and J ends lost 3 bases and 5 bases, in that order; junction bases with no gene match: 4. The CDR3 consists of 14 residues. CDR3 DNA: TGTGCCAGCAGTTTCGTCAGGGGGAACAATGAGCAGTTCTTC. Amino acids: CASSFVRGNNEQFF.

This clonotype has a count of ten or more. The chain uses TRBV11-2 and TRBJ2-1; 8 nucleotides align to TRBD2. Germline trimming cut 4 bases from V and 8 bases from J; bases unmatched to any gene: 25. Germline CDR1 SGHAT, CDR2 FQNNGV. The CDR3 runs to 20 residues. The CDR3 DNA reads TGTGCCAGCAGCTCCCGGGTGGGGTTGGCGGGAGGTAGGGCTAGGGATGAGCAGTTCTTC. Its translation: CASSSRVGLAGGRARDEQFF.

This clonotype showed up many times. The chain couples TRBV2 to TRBJ1-2; no clear D. Trimming removed 5 bases at V and 3 bases at J, with 19 bases between. The CDR3 is 16 residues long. Germline CDR1 and CDR2: SNHLY and FYNNEI. CDR3 sequence (DNA): TGTGCCAGCAGTCGTAGACGGGAGGTGGAATACTATGGCTACACCTTC. Its translation: CASSRRREVEYYGYTF. Supplemented by reference TRBV2 and TRBJ1-2, the full variable domain reads EPEVTQTPSHQVTQMGQEVILRCVPISNHLYFYWYRQILGQKVEFLVSFYNNEISEKSEIFDDQFSVERPDGSNFTLKIRSTKLEDSAMYFCASSRRREVEYYGYTFGSGTRLTVV.

This clonotype was recorded many times. The V gene is TRBV5-4, the J gene TRBJ2-5; no definite D call. The CDR3 is 13 residues long. Germline V CDR1 and CDR2: SGHNT, YYREEE (reference sequence). V was shortened by 1 base and J by 3 bases, with 7 bases between the two germline ends. CDR3 DNA: TGTGCCAGCAGCTTGAGAGGCGAAGAGACCCAGTACTTC. Its protein product is CASSLRGEETQYF.

This clonotype was detected many times. V is TRBV5-1 and J is TRBJ2-4; D is uncertain. V shed 0 bases and J shed 8 bases, with 9 bases lying between them. Germline V gene sequence: CDR1 SGHRS, CDR2 YFSETQ. The CDR3 consists of 13 residues. The CDR3 loop is CASSLETGDIQYF. The CDR3 DNA reads TGCGCCAGCAGCTTGGAGACCGGAGACATTCAGTACTTC.

Ten or more counts support this clonotype. V usage is TRBV29-1 and J usage is TRBJ2-1; 9 nucleotides line up with TRBD2. J was trimmed by 4 bases and V by 7 bases; bases with no gene match: 5. This CDR3 spans 13 amino acids. The V gene's germline CDR1 is SQVTM and CDR2 ANQGSEA. The CDR3 spells CSALAGVYNEQFF. The CDR3 region has the DNA TGCAGCGCCTTAGCGGGAGTGTACAATGAGCAGTTCTTC.

This clonotype was seen a few times. The chain is built from TRBV6-2 or TRBV6-3 and TRBJ2-3; TRBD2 might be the D (5 bases). The CDR3 loop spans 14 amino acids. Germline values: CDR1 MNHEY, CDR2 SVGEGT. V was cut by 6 bases and J by 4 bases, with 14 bases left in between. CDR3 loop: CASSPGISADTQYF. CDR3 bases: TGTGCCAGCAGCCCCGGGATCTCAGCAGATACGCAGTATTTT.

This chain uses TRBV29-1 with TRBJ1-2; the match to TRBD1 covers 10 bases. V dropped 2 bases and J dropped 5; count of bases not matched to a gene: 14. CDR1 SQVTM and CDR2 ANQGSEA come from the germline V gene. This CDR3 region has 17 residues. DNA of the CDR3: TGCAGCGTTGAACACCCCCCTAGGGACAGGGGAACATATGGCTACACCTTC. Its protein product is CSVEHPPRDRGTYGYTF.